This T cell receptor beta chain emerged from a study of cytomegalovirus exposure and HLA in healthy donors. In the PCR, 60 Vbeta and 13 Jbeta primers were used. The repertoire was sequenced with immunoSEQ multiplex PCR; TCRdb's copy has only in-frame clones and lacks some. The sample yields approximately 180,000 clones, roughly 73% seen once. The V gene's germline CDR1 is MNHNS and CDR2 SASEGT. V was shortened by 2 bases and J by 11 bases, with 15 bases between the two germline ends. The CDR3 loop spans 13 amino acids. V gene TRBV6-1 combines with J gene TRBJ1-1; D gene uncertain. The receptor comes from a woman in her thirties in good health and CMV-seronegative. Sequenced input: PBMCs. The CDR3: CASSEKRVGAAFF. CDR3 bases: TGTGCCAGCAGTGAAAAGCGGGTTGGCGCGGCTTTCTTT.